The next 4 T cell receptor beta chains were all read from a single sample in a study of graft-versus-host responses after intestinal transplantation. Their antigens are not known. Produced via immunoSEQ multiplex PCR; TCRdb's table is partial and in-frame only. The sample carries tens of thousands of clones, 91% recorded once. Sequences were derived from unstimulated CD4+ T cells sorted from spleen or lymph node cells, sampled before intestinal transplant. These receptor sequences come from a human donor who received an intestinal transplant.

The chain combines TRBV9 with TRBJ2-2, with 12 bases lining up with TRBD2. The trim removed 0 bases at V and 4 bases at J, leaving 10 bases unmatched. The CDR3 is 19 amino acids. Germline-derived CDR1 and CDR2 are SGDLS and YYNGEE. CDR3 sequence (DNA): TGTGCCAGCAGCGTAGTCCCCCGACTAGCGGGGGCCCTCACCGGGGAGCTGTTTTTT. As protein: CASSVVPRLAGALTGELFF. Together with reference TRBV9 and TRBJ2-2, the CDR3 gives the full variable domain: DSGVTQTPKHLITATGQRVTLRCSPRSGDLSVYWYQQSLDQGLQFLIQYYNGEERAKGNILERFSAQQFPDLHSELNLSSLELGDSALYFCASSVVPRLAGALTGELFFGEGSRLTVL.

The chain recombines TRBV2 with TRBJ2-3; 8 bases are a match to TRBD1. The germline CDR1 and CDR2 sequences are SNHLY and FYNNEI. The ends lost 3 bases at V and 2 bases at J; junction bases unmatched: 4. The CDR3 runs to 15 residues. This CDR3 reads CASSEDRETTDTQYF. DNA of the CDR3: TGTGCCAGCAGTGAGGACAGGGAGACCACAGATACGCAGTATTTT.

V is TRBV30 and J is TRBJ2-7; maybe TRBD2 (7 bases). The germline CDR1 and CDR2 sequences are GTSNPN and SVGIG (reference sequence). Trimming shortened V by 4 bases and J by 3 bases, and 16 bases separated the two germline ends. The CDR3 is 14 amino acids. The CDR3 spells CAWNRGTTYYEQYF. CDR3 sequence (DNA): TGTGCCTGGAATAGGGGGACTACATACTACGAGCAGTACTTC. The full variable domain, its missing parts supplied by reference TRBV30 and TRBJ2-7, is SQTIHQWPATLVQPVGSPLSLECTVEGTSNPNLYWYRQAAGRGLQLLFYSVGIGQISSEVPQNLSASRPQDRQFILSSKKLLLSDSGFYLCAWNRGTTYYEQYFGPGTRLTVT.

This chain joins TRBV7-9 and TRBJ1-1; D possibly corresponds to TRBD1 (6 bases). The CDR3 has 19 amino acids. V was shortened by 0 bases and J by 0 bases, with 20 bases between the two germline ends. Germline CDR1 reads SEHNR; CDR2 reads FQNEAQ (reference sequence). The CDR3 loop is CASSLALGQRASMNTEAFF. The CDR3 DNA sequence: TGTGCCAGCAGCTTAGCGCTAGGACAGAGGGCTAGCATGAACACTGAAGCTTTCTTT.